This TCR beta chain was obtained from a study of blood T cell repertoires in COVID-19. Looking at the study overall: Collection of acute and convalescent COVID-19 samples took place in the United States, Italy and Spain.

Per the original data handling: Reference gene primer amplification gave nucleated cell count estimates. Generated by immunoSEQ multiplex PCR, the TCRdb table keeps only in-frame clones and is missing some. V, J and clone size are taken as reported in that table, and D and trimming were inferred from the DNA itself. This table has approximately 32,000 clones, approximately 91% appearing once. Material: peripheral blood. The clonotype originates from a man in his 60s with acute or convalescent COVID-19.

CDR3 nucleotides: TGTGCCAGCAGCTTAGAAGGGGGCGCGATGAATGAGCAGTTCTTC. Translating it yields CASSLEGGAMNEQFF. V is TRBV11-3 and J is TRBJ2-1; TRBD1 aligns across 7 bases. CDR3 length equals 15 residues. The ends lost 0 bases at V and 7 bases at J; junction bases unmatched: 6. The V gene's germline CDR1 is SGHNT and CDR2 YENEEA.